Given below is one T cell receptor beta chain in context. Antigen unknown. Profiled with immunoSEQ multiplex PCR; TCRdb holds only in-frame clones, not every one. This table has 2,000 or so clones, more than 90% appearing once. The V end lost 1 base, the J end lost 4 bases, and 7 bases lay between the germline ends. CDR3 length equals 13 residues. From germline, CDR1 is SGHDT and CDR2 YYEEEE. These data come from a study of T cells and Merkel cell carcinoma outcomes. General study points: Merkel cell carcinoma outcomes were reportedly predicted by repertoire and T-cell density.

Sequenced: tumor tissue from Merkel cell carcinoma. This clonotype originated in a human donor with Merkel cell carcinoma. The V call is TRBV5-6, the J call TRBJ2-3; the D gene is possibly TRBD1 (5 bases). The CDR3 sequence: CASSLWGPDTQYF. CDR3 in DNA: TGTGCCAGCAGCTTGTGGGGCCCAGATACGCAGTATTTT. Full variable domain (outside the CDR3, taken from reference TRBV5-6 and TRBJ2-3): DAGVTQSPTHLIKTRGQQVTLRCSPKSGHDTVSWYQQALGQGPQFIFQYYEEEERQRGNFPDRFSGHQFPNYSSELNVNALLLGDSALYLCASSLWGPDTQYFGPGTRLTVL.